Listed below are T cell receptor beta chains from one sample, sequenced in a study of CD8+ T cells in alopecia areata. Sequencing used immunoSEQ multiplex PCR; TCRdb keeps in-frame clones, though not all of them. The data hold over 85,000 clones, with 40% to 55% observed a single time. The sequenced sample consisted of CD4+ T cells sorted from blood. The receptor source for this set is a human donor with alopecia areata. Each CDR3 is given with its conserved first and last residue. The D gene is left open where the match is weak. Clone size, where shown, is once, few, many, or a class for clones that have expanded.

abundance	v_gene	d_gene	j_gene	CDR3aa	CDR3nt
.	TRBV5-1	.	TRBJ2-7	CASSWNSGAYEQYF	TGCGCCAGCAGCTGGAACTCCGGGGCCTACGAGCAGTACTTC
few	TRBV5-6	.	TRBJ1-5	CASSLGRVGPQHF	TGTGCCAGCAGCTTAGGCAGGGTTGGGCCCCAGCATTTT
few	TRBV6-5	.	TRBJ1-3	CASNHGNTIYF	TGTGCCAGCAACCACGGAAACACCATATATTTT
.	TRBV11-2	.	TRBJ2-7	CASSHTIEQYF	TGTGCCAGCAGCCACACGATAGAGCAGTACTTC
.	TRBV29-1	TRBD2	TRBJ2-2	CSGERGGTGELFF	TGCAGCGGGGAGCGGGGGGGCACCGGGGAGCTGTTTTTT
few	TRBV28	TRBD2	TRBJ2-1	CASIQREGLYNEQFF	TGTGCCAGCATCCAGCGGGAGGGCCTATACAATGAGCAGTTCTTC
few	TRBV29-1	TRBD1	TRBJ1-2	CSVKKQGTPYGYTF	TGCAGCGTTAAAAAACAGGGGACTCCCTATGGCTACACCTTC
few	TRBV23-1	.	TRBJ2-3	CASRKRPVF	TGCGCCAGCAGAAAACGACCTGTTTTT
.	TRBV29-1	.	TRBJ1-1	CSVEPKMVNTEAFF	TGCAGCGTTGAGCCGAAGATGGTGAACACTGAAGCTTTCTTT
few	TRBV29-1	TRBD1	TRBJ2-7	CSVRGQGAYEQYF	TGCAGCGTGAGGGGACAGGGCGCCTACGAGCAGTACTTC
.	TRBV30	.	TRBJ2-5	CAWSVGGTQETQYF	TGTGCCTGGAGTGTGGGAGGTACCCAAGAGACCCAGTACTTC
.	TRBV5-1	TRBD1	TRBJ2-1	CASSSTGGVDEQFF	TGCGCCAGCAGCTCCACAGGGGGTGTCGATGAGCAGTTCTTC
.	TRBV9	.	TRBJ2-5	CASSVAGEVAETQYF	TGTGCCAGCAGCGTAGCGGGAGAGGTGGCAGAGACCCAGTACTTC
.	TRBV29-1	.	TRBJ1-1	CSPTGLALNTEAFF	TGCAGCCCTACAGGTTTGGCGCTGAACACTGAAGCTTTCTTT
.	TRBV29-1	TRBD1	TRBJ1-5	CSVGDRHGQPQHF	TGCAGCGTTGGGGACAGGCACGGTCAGCCCCAGCATTTT
.	TRBV30	.	TRBJ1-2	CARETDSNYGYTF	TGTGCCAGAGAGACAGATTCAAACTATGGCTACACCTTC
.	TRBV21-1	.	TRBJ1-5	CATLGGNQPQHF	TGTGCCACCTTGGGGGGCAATCAGCCCCAGCATTTT
few	TRBV29-1	TRBD2	TRBJ2-2	CSVEGTSGGHGELFF	TGCAGCGTTGAAGGCACTAGCGGGGGGCACGGGGAGCTGTTTTTT
.	TRBV29-1	.	TRBJ1-1	CSARAGADTEAFF	TGCAGCGCAAGGGCAGGGGCAGACACTGAAGCTTTCTTT
.	TRBV29-1	.	TRBJ2-7	CSVWAPAYEQYF	TGCAGCGTTTGGGCGCCGGCCTACGAGCAGTACTTC
.	TRBV11-2	.	TRBJ2-1	CASSLETRGHEQFF	TGTGCCAGCAGCTTAGAGACGAGGGGACATGAGCAGTTCTTC
.	TRBV29-1	TRBD2	TRBJ2-5	CSVPGEGQETQYF	TGCAGCGTACCCGGGGAGGGACAAGAGACCCAGTACTTC
.	TRBV29-1	TRBD1	TRBJ1-1	CSAVGQPNTEAFF	TGCAGCGCCGTGGGACAGCCGAACACTGAAGCTTTCTTT
.	TRBV6-6	.	TRBJ2-3	CASNGPTQYF	TGTGCCAGCAACGGCCCTACGCAGTATTTT
.	TRBV30	.	TRBJ2-3	CAWSPRDTQYF	TGTGCCTGGAGTCCCCGAGATACGCAGTATTTT
.	TRBV7-3	.	TRBJ2-1	CASSLTQASSYNEQFF	TGTGCCAGCAGCTTAACCCAGGCTAGCTCCTACAATGAGCAGTTCTTC
.	TRBV13	TRBD1	TRBJ1-1	CASSQGEGPMNTEAFF	TGTGCCAGCAGCCAGGGGGAGGGCCCGATGAACACTGAAGCTTTCTTT
.	TRBV29-1	TRBD2	TRBJ2-4	CSVEQLAEGIQYF	TGCAGCGTTGAACAACTAGCGGAAGGCATTCAGTACTTC
few	TRBV14	.	TRBJ2-3	CASSHRLKTASTDTQYF	TGTGCCAGCAGCCATCGTTTGAAGACAGCTAGCACAGATACGCAGTATTTT
few	TRBV29-1	TRBD2	TRBJ2-5	CSVTPRTGLAGEETQYF	TGCAGCGTCACTCCACGAACTGGACTAGCGGGGGAAGAGACCCAGTACTTC
.	TRBV30	.	TRBJ1-2	CAWSRWGDGYTF	TGTGCCTGGAGCAGGTGGGGGGATGGCTACACCTTC
.	TRBV28	.	TRBJ1-5	CASSFVAGGQPQHF	TGTGCCAGCAGTTTCGTCGCGGGAGGCCAGCCCCAGCATTTT
.	TRBV28	TRBD1	TRBJ2-1	CASSLGQGGDEQFF	TGTGCCAGCAGTTTGGGACAGGGAGGCGATGAGCAGTTCTTC
.	TRBV29-1	.	TRBJ2-5	CSVGESGEETQYF	TGCAGCGTTGGGGAATCAGGGGAAGAGACCCAGTACTTC
once	TRBV30	.	TRBJ2-6	CACLTYSGANVLTF	TGTGCCTGTTTGACTTACTCTGGGGCCAACGTCCTGACTTTC
.	TRBV2	.	TRBJ2-1	CASSEGKRERRLF	TGTGCCAGCAGTGAAGGCAAGAGGGAGAGGCGGCTCTTC
.	TRBV4-3	.	TRBJ2-4	CASSQELGSIQYF	TGCGCCAGCAGCCAAGAGCTAGGAAGCATTCAGTACTTC
.	TRBV2	TRBD2	TRBJ2-3	CASRGRTSGFTDTQYF	TGTGCCAGCAGGGGGAGGACTAGCGGCTTCACAGATACGCAGTATTTT
.	TRBV30	.	TRBJ2-1	CAWRTFHEQFF	TGTGCCTGGAGAACTTTCCATGAGCAGTTCTTC
.	TRBV30	.	TRBJ2-7	CAWSFSSYEQYF	TGTGCCTGGAGTTTTTCCTCCTACGAGCAGTACTTC
.	TRBV5-1	TRBD1	TRBJ2-3	CASSWDSNTDTQYF	TGCGCCAGCAGCTGGGACAGCAACACAGATACGCAGTATTTT
.	TRBV4-3	.	TRBJ1-4	CASSPGARGGEKLFF	TGCGCCAGCAGCCCGGGAGCCCGCGGCGGTGAAAAACTGTTTTTT
.	TRBV29-1	.	TRBJ2-5	CSVVISAETQYF	TGCAGCGTTGTTATCTCTGCGGAGACCCAGTACTTC
.	TRBV7-2	.	TRBJ2-2	CASSLGQGTGELFF	TGTGCCAGCAGCTTAGGTCAGGGTACCGGGGAGCTGTTTTTT
few	TRBV28	.	TRBJ1-5	CASSRQLLQPQHF	TGTGCCAGCTCCAGACAGTTGCTCCAGCCCCAGCATTTT